The entry that follows covers one T cell receptor beta chain sequence. This clone was counted a single time. It lacks a known antigen. Within one base of it there is no much larger clone, and no base qualities were kept. The data were obtained in a study of T cells in localized non-small cell lung cancer (dated by TCRdb to 2020 to 2022). With respect to the entire study: T cell repertoires of 200 to 300 early-stage NSCLC patients were analyzed, with tumors being compared against uninvolved tumor-adjacent lungs. A mean age of 66.3 years was recorded for the NSCLC patients, of whom under 150 were male and some 99 were female. The cohort comprised a few hundred treatment-naïve NSCLC patients with resected, localized lung tumors. Study-level results and caveats: The highest T cell clonality was observed in uninvolved tumor-adjacent lung, where clonality exceeded that of tumor, suggesting that antigenic responses were more focused in uninvolved tumor-adjacent lung. Higher T cell density in blood was associated with longer overall survival, whereas higher clonality in adjacent lung was associated with shorter survival. Because multi-region sequencing of the tumors was not done, intratumor heterogeneity could not be ruled out. Because the study design was exploratory, TCR variables were selected using unadjusted p-values without false-discovery rate correction. Of the top 100 tumor clones, a median of 57 were detected in paired uninvolved adjacent lung; approximately 28 were also among that lung's top 100.

Including cysteine and phenylalanine, the CDR3 has 12 amino acids. Left in the record is the CDR3 DNA by itself, 36 bases read in frame from the first base. The trim is 5 bases for V and 5 bases for J, with a gap of 9 bases between the germline ends. CDR1 SEHNR and CDR2 FQNEAQ are derived from the germline V gene (reference sequence). At diagnosis, tumor, uninvolved tumor-adjacent lung and peripheral blood were collected and then preserved as a mix of FFPE and fresh-frozen material. For TCR repertoire profiling, blood samples were analyzed as peripheral blood mononuclear cells. The immunoSEQ Assay was used to sequence TCR beta CDR3 regions from DNA. As for how the authors treated the data: T cell density was computed as TCR beta template counts normalized to usable DNA estimated by amplifying housekeeping genes. The preseqR package was used to estimate richness by extrapolating to 400,000 templates for PBMC samples and to 120,000 templates for tissue samples. Clonality was calculated as one minus Pielou's evenness. To identify tissue-enriched TCRs, differential abundance testing was run on productive amino-acid clonotypes with a minimum total count of 5 and an alpha of 0.1. The Jaccard Index and the Morisita Overlap Index were used to measure how much the repertoires overlapped between compartments. GLIPH grouped TCR beta CDR3s together with public tetramer-defined viral CDR3s, and a viral motif had to include at least three viral sequences and also show V-gene enrichment. TCRdb carries this immuneACCESS record with in-frame sequences only. Its versions omit some clonotypes, under half of them owing to an unresolved V gene in the studies checked, with the rest unexplained. V and J calls and clone size are those listed in that table; D and trimming were worked out from the DNA. This sample is represented by approximately 41,000 clones; about 86% of them were singletons. Of the sample, roughly 7.7% falls within the top ten clones.

The V and J segments used are TRBV7-9 and TRBJ2-5; there is no confident call for the D gene. The sequencing used peripheral blood, collected before any cancer treatment. The receptor comes from a woman between 18 and 50 years old with stage III lung adenocarcinoma. DNA sequence: TGTGCCAGCAGCCGCCGGCGGGAGACCCAGTACTTC. It translates to CASSRRRETQYF.